This TCR beta chain comes out of a study of blood T cell repertoires in COVID-19. About the study: Acute-phase and convalescent COVID-19 samples originated in the United States, Italy and Spain. Sources were T cells, B-cell-depleted T cells, or PBMCs; the material itself was cDNA or gDNA.

Authors' methods: Reference gene primer amplification gave estimated nucleated cell counts. Clones were sequenced by immunoSEQ multiplex PCR, and TCRdb holds only the in-frame ones, with some missing. V, J and clone size reflect that table, while D and trimming were determined from the DNA. Of about 280,000 clones listed, 83% are singletons. The germline V gene has CDR1 MNHEY and CDR2 SVGAGI. The J segment lost 6 bases and the V segment lost 6 bases, leaving 3 bases of the junction unmatched. This CDR3 is built from 13 residues. This receptor was taken from a woman in her 50s who had recovered from COVID-19. Sequenced input: peripheral blood. The genes are TRBV6-5 and TRBJ2-7; 12 bases map to TRBD2. CDR3: CASRSSGGGEQYF. Written as DNA, the CDR3 is TGTGCCAGCAGATCTAGCGGGGGGGGCGAGCAGTACTTC.